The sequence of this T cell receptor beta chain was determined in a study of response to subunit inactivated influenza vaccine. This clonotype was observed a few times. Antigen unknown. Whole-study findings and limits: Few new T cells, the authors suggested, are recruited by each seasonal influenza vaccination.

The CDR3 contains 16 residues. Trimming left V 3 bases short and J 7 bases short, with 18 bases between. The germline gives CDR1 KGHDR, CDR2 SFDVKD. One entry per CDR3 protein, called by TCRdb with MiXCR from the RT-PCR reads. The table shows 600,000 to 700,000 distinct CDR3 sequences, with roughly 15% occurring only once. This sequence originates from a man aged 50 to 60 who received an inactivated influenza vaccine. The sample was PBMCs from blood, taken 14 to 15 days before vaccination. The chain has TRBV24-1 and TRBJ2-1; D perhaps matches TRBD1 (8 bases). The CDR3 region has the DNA TGTGCCACCAGTGATATACAGGGGGATAGCGGGAATGAGCAGTTCTTC. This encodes CATSDIQGDSGNEQFF.